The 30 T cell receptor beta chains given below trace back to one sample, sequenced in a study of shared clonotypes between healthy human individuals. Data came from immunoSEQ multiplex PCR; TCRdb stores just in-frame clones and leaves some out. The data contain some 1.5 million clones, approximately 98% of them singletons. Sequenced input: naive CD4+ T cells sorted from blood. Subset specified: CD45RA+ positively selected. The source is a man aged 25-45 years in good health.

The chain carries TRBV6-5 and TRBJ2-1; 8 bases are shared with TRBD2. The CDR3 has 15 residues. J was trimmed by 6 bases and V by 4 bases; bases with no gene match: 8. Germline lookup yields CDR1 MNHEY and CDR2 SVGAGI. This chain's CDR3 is CASSLIAGKSNEQFF. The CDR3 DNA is TGTGCCAGCAGTTTAATAGCGGGAAAGAGCAATGAGCAGTTCTTC.

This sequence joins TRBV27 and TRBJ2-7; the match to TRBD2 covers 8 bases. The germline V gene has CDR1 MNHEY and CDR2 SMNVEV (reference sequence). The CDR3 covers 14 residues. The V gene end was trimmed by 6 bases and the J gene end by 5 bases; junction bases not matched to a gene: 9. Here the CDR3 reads CASRGTSSFHEQYF. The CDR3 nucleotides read TGTGCCAGCAGGGGGACTAGTAGCTTCCACGAGCAGTACTTC.

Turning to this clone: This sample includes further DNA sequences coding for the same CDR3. The CDR3 DNA sequence: TGCGCCAGCAGCTTGGGACTAGCGTCCGGGGAGCTGTTTTTT. It translates to CASSLGLASGELFF. The chain couples TRBV5-1 to TRBJ2-2; 8 nucleotides line up with TRBD2. Germline V gives CDR1 SGHRS, CDR2 YFSETQ. There are 14 residues in the CDR3. Unmatched junction bases numbered 1, after V lost 0 bases and J lost 6 bases.

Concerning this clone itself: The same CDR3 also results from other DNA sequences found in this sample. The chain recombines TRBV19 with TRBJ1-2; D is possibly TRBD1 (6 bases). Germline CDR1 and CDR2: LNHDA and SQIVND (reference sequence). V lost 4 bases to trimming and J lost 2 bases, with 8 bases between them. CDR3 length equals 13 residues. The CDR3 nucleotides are TGTGCCAGTAGTACCACAGGGAACTATGGCTACACCTTC. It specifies CASSTTGNYGYTF.

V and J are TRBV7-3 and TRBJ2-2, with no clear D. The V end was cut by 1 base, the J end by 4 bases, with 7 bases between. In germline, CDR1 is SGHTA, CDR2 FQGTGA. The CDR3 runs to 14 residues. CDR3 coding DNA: TGTGCCAGCAGCTTAAATGGGATCACCGGGGAGCTGTTTTTT. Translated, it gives CASSLNGITGELFF.

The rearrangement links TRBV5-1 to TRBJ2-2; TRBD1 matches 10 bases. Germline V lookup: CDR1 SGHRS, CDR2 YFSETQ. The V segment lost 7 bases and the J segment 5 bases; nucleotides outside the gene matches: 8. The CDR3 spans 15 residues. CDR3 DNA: TGCGCCAGCGGAAGACAGGGGGCGGGTACCGGGGAGCTGTTTTTT. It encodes CASGRQGAGTGELFF.

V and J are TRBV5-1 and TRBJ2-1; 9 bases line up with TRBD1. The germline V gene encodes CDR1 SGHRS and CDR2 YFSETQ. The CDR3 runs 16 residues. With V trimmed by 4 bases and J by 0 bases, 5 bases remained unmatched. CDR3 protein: CASSPLTGGSYNEQFF. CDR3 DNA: TGCGCCAGCAGCCCACTGACAGGGGGCTCCTACAATGAGCAGTTCTTC.

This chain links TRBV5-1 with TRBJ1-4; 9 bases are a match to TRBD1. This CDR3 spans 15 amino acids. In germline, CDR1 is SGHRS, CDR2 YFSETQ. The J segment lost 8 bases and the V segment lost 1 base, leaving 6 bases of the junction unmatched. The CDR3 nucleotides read TGCGCCAGCAGCTTGCTTCGGGACAGGGCCGAAAAACTGTTTTTT. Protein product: CASSLLRDRAEKLFF.

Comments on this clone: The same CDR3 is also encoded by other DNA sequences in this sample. The CDR3 loop reads CASSLGSGGETQYF. CDR3 bases: TGCGCCAGCAGCTTGGGGTCGGGCGGGGAGACCCAGTACTTC. The rearrangement joins TRBV5-1 to TRBJ2-5, with a possible D match to TRBD2 (5 bases). The CDR3 length is 14 residues. Deletions cut 0 bases from V and 5 bases from J, with 11 bases between. In germline, CDR1 is SGHRS, CDR2 YFSETQ.

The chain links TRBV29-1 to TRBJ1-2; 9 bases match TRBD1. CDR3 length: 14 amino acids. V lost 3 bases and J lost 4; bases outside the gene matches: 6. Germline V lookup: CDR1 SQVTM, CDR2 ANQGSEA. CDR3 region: CSVEGGTGTYGYTF. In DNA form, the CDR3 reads TGCAGCGTTGAGGGGGGGACAGGGACCTATGGCTACACCTTC.

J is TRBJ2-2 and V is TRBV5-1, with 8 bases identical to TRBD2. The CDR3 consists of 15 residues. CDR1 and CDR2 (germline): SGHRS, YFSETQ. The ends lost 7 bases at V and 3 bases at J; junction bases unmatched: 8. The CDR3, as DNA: TGCGCCAGCGGACCGGGAGCGGGAGACACCGGGGAGCTGTTTTTT. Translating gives CASGPGAGDTGELFF.

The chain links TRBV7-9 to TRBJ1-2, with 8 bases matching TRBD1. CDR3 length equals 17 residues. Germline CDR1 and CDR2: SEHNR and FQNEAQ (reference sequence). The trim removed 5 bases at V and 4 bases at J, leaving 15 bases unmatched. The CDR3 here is CASSPTGGQGRVYGYTF. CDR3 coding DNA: TGTGCCAGCAGCCCCACGGGTGGACAGGGTCGGGTCTATGGCTACACCTTC.

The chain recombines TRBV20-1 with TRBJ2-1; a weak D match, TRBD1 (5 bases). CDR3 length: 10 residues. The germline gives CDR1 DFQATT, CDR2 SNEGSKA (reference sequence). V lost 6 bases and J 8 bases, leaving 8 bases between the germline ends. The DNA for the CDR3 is TGCAGTGCACAGGCGCATGAGCAGTTCTTC. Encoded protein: CSAQAHEQFF.

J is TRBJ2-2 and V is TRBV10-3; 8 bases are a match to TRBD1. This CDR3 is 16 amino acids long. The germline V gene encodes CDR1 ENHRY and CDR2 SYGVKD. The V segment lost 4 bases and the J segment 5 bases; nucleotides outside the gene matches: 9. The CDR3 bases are TGTGCCATCAGTGGTCACCAAAGGACAGGGACCGGGGAGCTGTTTTTT. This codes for CAISGHQRTGTGELFF.

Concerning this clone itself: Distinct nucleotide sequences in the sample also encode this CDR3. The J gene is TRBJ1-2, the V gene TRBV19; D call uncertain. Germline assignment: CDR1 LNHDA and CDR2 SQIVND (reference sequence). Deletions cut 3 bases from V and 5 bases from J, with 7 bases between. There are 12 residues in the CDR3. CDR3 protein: CASSISGYGYTF. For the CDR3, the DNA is TGTGCCAGTAGTATTTCTGGGTATGGCTACACCTTC.

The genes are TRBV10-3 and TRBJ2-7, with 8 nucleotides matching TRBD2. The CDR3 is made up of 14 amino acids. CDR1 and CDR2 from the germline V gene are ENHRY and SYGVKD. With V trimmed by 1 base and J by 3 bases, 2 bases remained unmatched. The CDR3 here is CAISELGLVYEQYF. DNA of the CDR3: TGTGCCATCAGTGAGTTGGGACTAGTCTACGAGCAGTACTTC.

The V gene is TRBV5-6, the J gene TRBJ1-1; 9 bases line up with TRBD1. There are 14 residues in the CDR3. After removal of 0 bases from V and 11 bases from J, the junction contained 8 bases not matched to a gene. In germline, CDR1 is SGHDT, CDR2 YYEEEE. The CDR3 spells CASSLAPVGTGAFF. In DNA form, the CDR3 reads TGTGCCAGCAGCTTGGCCCCGGTCGGGACAGGGGCTTTCTTT.

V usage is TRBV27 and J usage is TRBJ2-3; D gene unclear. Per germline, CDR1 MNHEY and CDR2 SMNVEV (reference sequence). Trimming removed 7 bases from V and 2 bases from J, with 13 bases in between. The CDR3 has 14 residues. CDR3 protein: CASKLFPATDTQYF. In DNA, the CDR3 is TGTGCCAGCAAACTCTTCCCAGCCACAGATACGCAGTATTTT.

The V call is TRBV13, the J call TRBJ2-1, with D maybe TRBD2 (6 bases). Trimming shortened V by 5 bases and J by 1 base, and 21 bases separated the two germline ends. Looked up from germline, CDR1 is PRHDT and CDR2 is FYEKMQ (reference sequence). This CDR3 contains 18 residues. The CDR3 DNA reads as TGTGCCAGCAGCATACGGGGAGAGATGGGACTTTCCTACAATGAGCAGTTCTTC. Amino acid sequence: CASSIRGEMGLSYNEQFF.

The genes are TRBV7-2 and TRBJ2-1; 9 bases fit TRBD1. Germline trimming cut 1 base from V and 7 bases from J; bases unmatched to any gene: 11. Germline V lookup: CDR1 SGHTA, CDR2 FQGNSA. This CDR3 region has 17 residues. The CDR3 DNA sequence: TGTGCCAGCAGCTTAGTCCCCGGGACAGGGAACGAGAATGAGCAGTTCTTC. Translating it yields CASSLVPGTGNENEQFF. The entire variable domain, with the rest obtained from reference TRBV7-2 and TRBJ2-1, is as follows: GAGVSQSPSNKVTEKGKDVELRCDPISGHTALYWYRQSLGQGLEFLIYFQGNSAPDKSGLPSDRFSAERTGGSVSTLTIQRTQQEDSAVYLCASSLVPGTGNENEQFFGPGTRLTVL.

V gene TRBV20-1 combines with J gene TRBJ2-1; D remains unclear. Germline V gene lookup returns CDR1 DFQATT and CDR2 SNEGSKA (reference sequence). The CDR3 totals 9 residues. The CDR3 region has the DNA TGCAGCGTGAACAATGAGCAGTTCTTC. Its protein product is CSVNNEQFF.

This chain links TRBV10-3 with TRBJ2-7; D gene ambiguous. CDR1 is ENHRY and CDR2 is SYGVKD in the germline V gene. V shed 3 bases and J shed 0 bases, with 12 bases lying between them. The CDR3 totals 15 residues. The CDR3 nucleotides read TGTGCCATCAGTGATCAGCGCGTTAGCTCCTACGAGCAGTACTTC. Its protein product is CAISDQRVSSYEQYF.

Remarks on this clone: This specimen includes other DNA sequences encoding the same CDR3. CDR3 sequence reads: CAISGTAYEQYF. CDR3 DNA: TGTGCCATCAGCGGGACGGCATACGAGCAGTACTTC. The chain is built from TRBV10-3 and TRBJ2-7; D is perhaps TRBD1 or TRBD2 (5 bases each). CDR3 length equals 12 residues. V was cut by 6 bases and J by 4 bases, with 10 bases left in between. Germline values: CDR1 ENHRY, CDR2 SYGVKD.

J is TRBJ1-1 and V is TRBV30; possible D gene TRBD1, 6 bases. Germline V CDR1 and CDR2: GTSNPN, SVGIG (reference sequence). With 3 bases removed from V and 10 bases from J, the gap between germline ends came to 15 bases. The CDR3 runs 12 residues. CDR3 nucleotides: TGTGCCTGGAGCCTGGGGGGCCGGGGAGCTTTCTTT. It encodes CAWSLGGRGAFF.

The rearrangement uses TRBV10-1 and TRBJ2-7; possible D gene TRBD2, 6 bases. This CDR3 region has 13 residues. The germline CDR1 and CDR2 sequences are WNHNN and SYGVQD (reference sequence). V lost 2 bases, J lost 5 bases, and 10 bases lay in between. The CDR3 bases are TGCGCCAGCAGTGAGACGGGCGGGGACGAGCAGTACTTC. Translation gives CASSETGGDEQYF.

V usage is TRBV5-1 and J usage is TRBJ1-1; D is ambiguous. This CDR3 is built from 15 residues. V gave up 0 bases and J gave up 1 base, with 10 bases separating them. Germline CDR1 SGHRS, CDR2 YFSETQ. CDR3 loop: CASSLGGSWNTEAFF. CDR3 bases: TGCGCCAGCAGCTTGGGGGGATCATGGAACACTGAAGCTTTCTTT.

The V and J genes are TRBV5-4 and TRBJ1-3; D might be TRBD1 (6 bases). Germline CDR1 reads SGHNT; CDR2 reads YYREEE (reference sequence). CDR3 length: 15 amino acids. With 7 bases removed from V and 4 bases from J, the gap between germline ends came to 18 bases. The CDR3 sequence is CASAFHGGRGNTIYF. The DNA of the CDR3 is TGTGCCAGCGCATTTCATGGGGGGCGAGGAAACACCATATATTTT.

CDR3 nucleotides: TGTGCCAGCAGTCGACAGGGTTATAGCAATCAGCCCCAGCATTTT. As protein: CASSRQGYSNQPQHF. V usage is TRBV7-2 and J usage is TRBJ1-5, with 7 nucleotides matching TRBD1. Germline V CDR1 and CDR2: SGHTA, FQGNSA. V trimming: 6 bases; J trimming: 0 bases; junction bases outside the gene matches: 5. This CDR3 has 15 residues.

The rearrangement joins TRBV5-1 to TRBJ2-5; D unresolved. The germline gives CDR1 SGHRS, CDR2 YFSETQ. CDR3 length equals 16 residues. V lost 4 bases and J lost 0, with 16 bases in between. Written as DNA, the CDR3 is TGCGCCAGCAGCCCGCGCGGCGCACACAACCAAGAGACCCAGTACTTC. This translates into CASSPRGAHNQETQYF.

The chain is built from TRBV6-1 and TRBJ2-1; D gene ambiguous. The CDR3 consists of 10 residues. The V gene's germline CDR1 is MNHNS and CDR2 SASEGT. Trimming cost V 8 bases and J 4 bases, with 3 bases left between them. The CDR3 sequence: CASDYNEQFF. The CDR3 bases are TGTGCCAGCGATTACAATGAGCAGTTCTTC.